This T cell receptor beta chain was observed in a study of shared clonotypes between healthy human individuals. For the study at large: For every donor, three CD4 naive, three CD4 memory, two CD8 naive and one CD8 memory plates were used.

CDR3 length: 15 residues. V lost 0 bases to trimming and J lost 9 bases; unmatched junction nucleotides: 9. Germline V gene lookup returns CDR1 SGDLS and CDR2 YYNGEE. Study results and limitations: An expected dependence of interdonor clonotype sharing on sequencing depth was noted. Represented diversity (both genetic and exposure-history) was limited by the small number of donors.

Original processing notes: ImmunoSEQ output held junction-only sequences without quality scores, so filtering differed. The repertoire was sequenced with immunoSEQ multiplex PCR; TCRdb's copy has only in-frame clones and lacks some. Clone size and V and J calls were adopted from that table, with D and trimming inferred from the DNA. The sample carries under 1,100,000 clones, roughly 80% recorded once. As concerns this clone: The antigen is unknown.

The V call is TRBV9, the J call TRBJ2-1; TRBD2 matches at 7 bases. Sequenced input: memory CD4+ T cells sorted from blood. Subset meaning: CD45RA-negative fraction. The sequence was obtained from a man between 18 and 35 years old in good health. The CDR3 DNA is TGTGCCAGCAGCGTAGACCCTAGCGGAAGGGGTGAGCAGTTCTTC. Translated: CASSVDPSGRGEQFF.